This TCR beta chain was recovered during a study of blood T cell repertoires in COVID-19. Study processing details: Nucleated cell counts were estimated from reference gene primer amplification. Repertoires were generated with immunoSEQ multiplex PCR, while TCRdb's copy carries only in-frame clones and drops some. That table furnishes V, J and clone size, whereas the DNA furnished D and trimming. The data show around 72,000 clones, more than 80% seen once. The CDR3 is 14 residues long. In germline, CDR1 is WSHSY, CDR2 SAAADI. J was trimmed by 6 bases and V by 7 bases; bases with no gene match: 6. Sequenced material: peripheral blood. The chain has TRBV10-2 and TRBJ2-7; TRBD2 matches at 13 bases. This clonotype originated in a woman between 65 and 79 years old with acute or convalescent COVID-19. This CDR3 reads CASTLAGGLTEQYF. CDR3 nucleotide sequence: TGCGCCAGCACACTAGCGGGAGGGCTAACCGAGCAGTACTTC.